Each of the 20 T cell receptor beta chains below was sequenced from the same sample in a study of response to subunit inactivated influenza vaccine. Each CDR3 protein gets one entry after TCRdb re-called the RT-PCR reads with MiXCR. The sample includes approximately 730,000 distinct CDR3 sequences, roughly 14% of them seen just once. Sequenced material: PBMCs from blood, taken 14 to 15 days before vaccination. The receptors here all came from a man aged 45-65 years who received an inactivated influenza vaccine.

As concerns this clonotype: One end of the junction fails to match germline, which may point to a read error. The V call is TRBV20-1, the J call TRBJ2-5; TRBD2 matches 13 bases. The CDR3 extends over 18 amino acids. CDR1 and CDR2 (germline): DFQATT, SNEGSKA (reference sequence). CDR3 sequence reads: CSAIKPGLAGPNQETRYF. The CDR3 nucleotides read TGCAGTGCTATAAAACCGGGACTAGCGGGACCAAACCAAGAGACCCGGTACTTC.

This chain uses TRBV25-1 with TRBJ2-5, with a possible D match to TRBD1 (7 bases). With 1 base removed from V and 5 bases from J, the gap between germline ends came to 14 bases. This CDR3 contains 15 residues. CDR1 is MGHDK, CDR2 SYGVNS, per germline. This chain's CDR3 is CASSEFQGGGETQYF. In nucleotides, the CDR3 is TGTGCCAGCAGTGAATTCCAGGGGGGTGGGGAGACCCAGTACTTC.

The chain carries TRBV5-1 and TRBJ2-5; the D is unclear. The CDR3 totals 17 residues. V lost 4 bases to trimming and J lost 3 bases, with 22 bases between them. Germline-derived CDR1 and CDR2 are SGHRS and YFSETQ. The CDR3 sequence is CASSLFGPRENKETQYF. The CDR3 DNA reads TGCGCCAGCAGCCTATTCGGGCCTAGGGAAAACAAAGAGACCCAGTACTTC.

V and J are TRBV20-1 and TRBJ2-2; tentatively, D is TRBD2 (5 bases). This CDR3 spans 16 amino acids. In germline, CDR1 is DFQATT, CDR2 SNEGSKA (reference sequence). V was pared by 0 bases and J by 7 bases, with 18 bases between. In DNA form, the CDR3 reads TGCAGTGCTAGAGATGGCAGGACCGGGATATTCGGGGAGCTGTTTTTT. Its protein product is CSARDGRTGIFGELFF.

This clonotype was seen repeatedly, ten times or more. The chain couples TRBV7-2 to TRBJ2-1, with 14 nucleotides matching TRBD2. The V and J ends lost 5 bases and 0 bases, in that order; junction bases with no gene match: 6. The germline V gene has CDR1 SGHTA and CDR2 FQGNSA. The length of the CDR3 is 18 residues. In DNA, the CDR3 is TGTGCCAGCAGCCCCGGGACTAGCGGGGGACTCTCCTACAATGAGCAGTTCTTC. Residues: CASSPGTSGGLSYNEQFF.

The chain is built from TRBV5-6 and TRBJ2-1; TRBD2 matches at 9 bases. Losses at the gene ends were 0 bases for V and 2 bases for J; bases not matched to a gene: 6. This CDR3 has 17 residues. Germline-derived CDR1 and CDR2 are SGHDT and YYEEEE. The CDR3 region has the DNA TGTGCCAGCAGCTTGGCGGGGCGGGGGGGCCCCTACAATGAGCAGTTCTTC. Translated, it gives CASSLAGRGGPYNEQFF. The whole variable domain, filled in from reference TRBV5-6 and TRBJ2-1, reads DAGVTQSPTHLIKTRGQQVTLRCSPKSGHDTVSWYQQALGQGPQFIFQYYEEEERQRGNFPDRFSGHQFPNYSSELNVNALLLGDSALYLCASSLAGRGGPYNEQFFGPGTRLTVL.

This clonotype appeared many times. The junction departs from germline at one end; a sequencing error may be responsible. The chain is built from TRBV5-1 and TRBJ2-1; no clear D gene. The CDR3 spans 16 residues. Germline CDR1 SGHRS, CDR2 YFSETQ. This CDR3 is CASTLGLGPGYNEQFF. CDR3 coding DNA: TGCGCCAGCACCTTGGGGTTGGGCCCGGGCTACAATGAGCAGTTCTTC.

The rearrangement links TRBV6-2 or TRBV6-3 to TRBJ2-1; 9 nucleotides agree with TRBD2. This CDR3 has 14 amino acids. Germline V gene sequence: CDR1 MNHEY, CDR2 SVGEGT. Losses at the gene ends were 2 bases for V and 10 bases for J; bases not matched to a gene: 6. In nucleotides, the CDR3 is TGTGCCAGCAGTTACGAGGCGGGAGGGGGGGAGCAGTTCTTC. Its protein product is CASSYEAGGGEQFF.

This clonotype was recorded once. The chain carries TRBV6-1 and TRBJ1-1; a weak D match, TRBD1 (5 bases). Germline CDR1 is MNHNS and CDR2 is SASEGT. V dropped 7 bases and J dropped 5 bases, with 26 bases sitting between them. The CDR3 contains 17 residues. The CDR3 loop is CASTLRSYRRQNTEAFF. In nucleotides, the CDR3 is TGTGCCAGCACCCTACGGTCCTACAGGAGGCAGAATACTGAAGCTTTCTTT.

This chain joins TRBV12-3 or TRBV12-4 and TRBJ2-1; 10 nucleotides line up with TRBD2. After removal of 6 bases from V and 3 bases from J, the junction contained 5 bases not matched to a gene. The CDR3 is 15 residues long. CDR3 loop: CASSNLAGDYNEQFF. In DNA form, the CDR3 reads TGTGCCAGCAGCAATCTAGCGGGAGACTACAATGAGCAGTTCTTC.

At least ten counts were recorded for this clonotype. The chain joins TRBV11-2 to TRBJ2-4, with TRBD2 matching 11 bases. The CDR3 length is 17 residues. With V trimmed by 5 bases and J by 0 bases, 6 bases remained unmatched. CDR1 is SGHAT, CDR2 FQNNGV, per germline. The CDR3 protein is CASSPLTSGVAKNIQYF. Written as DNA, the CDR3 is TGTGCCAGCAGCCCGTTGACTAGCGGGGTAGCCAAAAACATTCAGTACTTC.

In its sample, this clonotype was seen a few times. The chain joins TRBV7-9 to TRBJ2-4, with D perhaps TRBD2 (5 bases). The germline V and J ends were trimmed by 3 bases and 4 bases, with 7 bases remaining between them. CDR1 is SEHNR and CDR2 is FQNEAQ in the germline V gene (reference sequence). The CDR3 length is 13 residues. CDR3 amino acids: CASSLPGKNIQYF. The CDR3 DNA reads TGTGCCAGCAGCTTGCCGGGAAAAAACATTCAGTACTTC.

This clonotype has a handful of counts. V gene TRBV6-2 or TRBV6-3 combines with J gene TRBJ1-1; D is perhaps TRBD1 (5 bases). V dropped 10 bases and J dropped 6 bases, with 21 bases sitting between them. The CDR3 has 14 amino acids. Germline V gene data show CDR1 as MNHEY and CDR2 as SVGEGT. The CDR3: CAIVGLRGVSEAFF. DNA for the CDR3: TGTGCCATCGTGGGGCTCCGGGGAGTCTCTGAAGCTTTCTTT.

The genes are TRBV7-9 and TRBJ1-1, with D uncertain. CDR1 is SEHNR, CDR2 FQNEAQ, per germline (reference sequence). The V end was cut by 5 bases, the J end by 0 bases, with 4 bases between. The CDR3 totals 12 residues. As DNA, the CDR3 is TGTGCCAGCAGCGAGATGAACACTGAAGCTTTCTTT. Translation gives CASSEMNTEAFF.

The V call is TRBV5-5, the J call TRBJ2-3; D remains ambiguous. V was clipped by 2 bases and J by 8 bases, with 9 bases between them. Germline-derived CDR1 and CDR2 are SGHKS and YYEKEE (reference sequence). The CDR3 runs 12 residues. In DNA form, the CDR3 reads TGTGCCAGCAGCTTAGAGTCGAGTACGCAGTATTTT. Residues: CASSLESSTQYF.

With respect to this clonotype: Mismatch with germline at one junction end may stem from a read error. The V call is TRBV12-3 or TRBV12-4, the J call TRBJ2-1; a possible D gene is TRBD1 (6 bases). The CDR3 totals 16 residues. CDR3 in amino acids: CTSSFSRGPSYNEQFF. The CDR3 nucleotides read TGTACCAGCAGTTTTTCCAGGGGACCCTCCTACAATGAGCAGTTCTTC.

This clonotype was seen a few times. This chain links TRBV29-1 with TRBJ1-2; perhaps TRBD1 as D (6 bases). Germline values: CDR1 SQVTM, CDR2 ANQGSEA. The CDR3 covers 11 residues. Trimming took 4 bases from V and 8 from J, leaving 11 bases between them. CDR3 in amino acids: CSVVGGQGYTF. The CDR3 DNA reads TGCAGCGTTGTTGGGGGGCAGGGCTACACCTTC. Looking up the rest from reference TRBV29-1 and TRBJ1-2 gives the full variable domain: SAVISQKPSRDICQRGTSLTIQCQVDSQVTMMFWYRQQPGQSLTLIATANQGSEATYESGFVIDKFPISRPNLTFSTLTVSNMSPEDSSIYLCSVVGGQGYTFGSGTRLTVV.

This clonotype was detected a few times. The chain is built from TRBV11-3 and TRBJ2-2; D remains unclear. From germline, CDR1 is SGHNT and CDR2 YENEEA. The CDR3 runs to 16 residues. V lost 5 bases and J lost 0, with 13 bases in between. As DNA, the CDR3 is TGTGCCAGCAGCCCGGTCAGGAACCCGAACACCGGGGAGCTGTTTTTT. Translating it yields CASSPVRNPNTGELFF. The full variable domain, rest sourced from reference TRBV11-3 and TRBJ2-2, is EAGVVQSPRYKIIEKKQPVAFWCNPISGHNTLYWYLQNLGQGPELLIRYENEEAVDDSQLPKDRFSAERLKGVDSTLKIQPAELGDSAVYLCASSPVRNPNTGELFFGEGSRLTVL.

The gene calls are TRBV12-3 or TRBV12-4 and TRBJ2-7; TRBD2 might be the D (5 bases). The CDR3 is made up of 15 amino acids. Trimming removed 1 base from V and 1 base from J, with 11 bases in between. The CDR3 reads CASSLGGGESYEQYF. The CDR3 nucleotides read TGTGCCAGCAGTTTAGGAGGTGGGGAGTCCTACGAGCAGTACTTC.

This sequence joins TRBV12-3 or TRBV12-4 and TRBJ1-1; D gene uncertain. Trimming pared 2 bases from V and 10 bases from J, leaving 14 bases between. The CDR3 has 13 amino acids. CDR3 nucleotide sequence: TGTGCCAGCAGTTTATCGCGCGCACAAGGAGCTTTCTTT. Translating it yields CASSLSRAQGAFF.